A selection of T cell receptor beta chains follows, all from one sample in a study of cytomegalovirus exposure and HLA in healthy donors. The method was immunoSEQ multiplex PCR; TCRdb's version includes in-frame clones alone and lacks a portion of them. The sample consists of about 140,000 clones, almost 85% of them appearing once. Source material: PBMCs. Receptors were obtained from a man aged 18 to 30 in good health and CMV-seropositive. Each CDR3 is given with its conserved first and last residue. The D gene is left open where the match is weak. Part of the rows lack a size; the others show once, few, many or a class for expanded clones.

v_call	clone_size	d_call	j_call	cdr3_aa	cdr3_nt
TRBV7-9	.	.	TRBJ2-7	CASSSRSSYEQYF	TGTGCCAGCAGCTCCCGGAGCTCCTACGAGCAGTACTTC
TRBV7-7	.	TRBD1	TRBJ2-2	CASSFDRGAGELFF	TGTGCTAGCAGCTTTGACAGGGGGGCCGGGGAGCTGTTTTTT
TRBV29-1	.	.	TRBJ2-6	CSVARDTDSGANVLIF	TGCAGCGTTGCCCGGGACACTGACTCTGGGGCCAACGTCCTGATTTTC
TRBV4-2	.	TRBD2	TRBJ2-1	CASSQGLAGGLEQFF	TGTGCCAGCAGCCAAGGACTAGCGGGAGGCCTCGAGCAGTTCTTC
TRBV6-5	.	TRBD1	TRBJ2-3	CASSYTGGFADTQYF	TGTGCCAGCAGTTACACAGGGGGTTTCGCAGATACGCAGTATTTT
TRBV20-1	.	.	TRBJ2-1	CSARGEVEQFF	TGCAGTGCCCGGGGAGAAGTTGAGCAGTTCTTC
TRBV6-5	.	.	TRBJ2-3	CASSYSGSSGDTQYF	TGTGCCAGCAGTTACTCGGGCAGCTCTGGAGATACGCAGTATTTT
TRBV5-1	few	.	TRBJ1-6	CASSLDGESPLHF	TGCGCCAGCAGCCTCGACGGGGAATCACCCCTCCACTTT
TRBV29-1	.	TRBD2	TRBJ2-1	CSVDAGGYNEQFF	TGCAGCGTTGATGCGGGGGGGTACAATGAGCAGTTCTTC
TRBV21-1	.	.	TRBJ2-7	CASSSSPHEQYF	TGTGCCAGCAGCTCAAGCCCCCACGAGCAGTACTTC
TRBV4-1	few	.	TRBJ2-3	CASSQGGFTDTQYF	TGCGCCAGCAGCCAAGGCGGTTTCACAGATACGCAGTATTTT
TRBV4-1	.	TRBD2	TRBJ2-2	CASSRPAGGPGGELFF	TGCGCCAGCAGCCGCCCAGCGGGAGGGCCGGGCGGGGAGCTGTTTTTT
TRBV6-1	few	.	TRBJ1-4	CASSDCPSLLVDNEKLFF	TGTGCCAGCAGTGACTGTCCAAGTCTCCTAGTCGACAATGAAAAACTGTTTTTT
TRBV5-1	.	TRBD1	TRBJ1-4	CASSLTPHLGTGGRGANEKLFF	TGCGCCAGCAGCTTAACTCCCCATTTGGGGACAGGGGGACGCGGAGCTAATGAAAAACTGTTTTTT
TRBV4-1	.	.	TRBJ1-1	CASSQVRGLRTEAFF	TGCGCCAGCAGCCAAGTTCGTGGGCTCAGGACTGAAGCTTTCTTT
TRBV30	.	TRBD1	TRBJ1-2	CAHNRGFFDGYTF	TGTGCCCACAACAGGGGGTTCTTCGATGGCTACACCTTC
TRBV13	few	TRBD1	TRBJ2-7	CASSAGTGTYEQYF	TGTGCCAGCAGCGCCGGGACAGGGACCTACGAGCAGTACTTC
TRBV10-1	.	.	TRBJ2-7	CASSGGSYEQYF	TGCGCCAGCAGTGGAGGGAGCTACGAGCAGTACTTC
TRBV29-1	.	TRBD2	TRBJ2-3	CSVTGLAGVVADTQYF	TGCAGCGTTACCGGACTAGCGGGAGTAGTAGCAGATACGCAGTATTTT
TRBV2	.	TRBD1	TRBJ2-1	CASREDRGLYNEQFF	TGTGCCAGCAGGGAGGACAGGGGTTTATACAATGAGCAGTTCTTC
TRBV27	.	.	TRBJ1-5	CASSLRGWNQPQHF	TGTGCCAGCAGTTTAAGGGGCTGGAATCAGCCCCAGCATTTT
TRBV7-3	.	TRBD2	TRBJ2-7	CASSPGLAGTYEQYF	TGTGCCAGCAGCCCAGGACTAGCGGGTACCTACGAGCAGTACTTC
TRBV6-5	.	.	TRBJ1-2	CASRGTGSNYGYTF	TGTGCCAGCAGGGGTACCGGGAGCAACTATGGCTACACCTTC
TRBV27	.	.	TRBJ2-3	CASRSFGQHTDTQYF	TGTGCCAGCAGATCTTTCGGACAGCACACAGATACGCAGTATTTT
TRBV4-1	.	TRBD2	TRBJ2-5	CASSRRLAGVETQYF	TGCGCCAGCAGCCGAAGACTAGCGGGAGTGGAGACCCAGTACTTC
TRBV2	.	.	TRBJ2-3	CASSNPQGDTQYF	TGTGCCAGCAGTAACCCGCAGGGAGATACGCAGTATTTT